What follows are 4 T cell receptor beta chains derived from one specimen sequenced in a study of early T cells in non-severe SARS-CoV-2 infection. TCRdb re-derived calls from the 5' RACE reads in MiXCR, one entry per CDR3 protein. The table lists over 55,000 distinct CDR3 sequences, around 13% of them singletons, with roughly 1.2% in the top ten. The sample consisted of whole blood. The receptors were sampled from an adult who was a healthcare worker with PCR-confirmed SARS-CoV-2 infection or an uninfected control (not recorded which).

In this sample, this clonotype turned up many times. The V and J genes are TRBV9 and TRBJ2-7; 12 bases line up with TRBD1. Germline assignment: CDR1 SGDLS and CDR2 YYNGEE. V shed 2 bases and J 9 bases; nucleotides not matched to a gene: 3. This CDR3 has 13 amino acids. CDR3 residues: CASSVGQGAAQYF. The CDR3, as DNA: TGTGCCAGCAGCGTGGGACAGGGGGCCGCGCAGTACTTC.

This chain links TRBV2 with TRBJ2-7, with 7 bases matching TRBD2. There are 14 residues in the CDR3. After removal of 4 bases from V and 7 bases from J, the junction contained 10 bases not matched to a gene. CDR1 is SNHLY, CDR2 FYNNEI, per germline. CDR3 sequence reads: CASSAGPRGEEQYF. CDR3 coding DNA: TGTGCCAGCAGTGCAGGACCCCGGGGGGAGGAGCAGTACTTC.

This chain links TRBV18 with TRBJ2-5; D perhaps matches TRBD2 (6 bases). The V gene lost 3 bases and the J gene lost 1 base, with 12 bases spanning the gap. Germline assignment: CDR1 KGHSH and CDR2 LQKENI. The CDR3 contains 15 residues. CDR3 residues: CASSPNGGSQETQYF. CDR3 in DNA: TGTGCCAGCTCACCTAACGGGGGTTCCCAAGAGACCCAGTACTTC.

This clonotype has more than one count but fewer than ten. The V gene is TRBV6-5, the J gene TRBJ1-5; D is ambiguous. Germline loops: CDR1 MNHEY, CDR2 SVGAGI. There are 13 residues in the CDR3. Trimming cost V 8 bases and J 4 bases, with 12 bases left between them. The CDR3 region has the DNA TGTGCCAGCTCCGGGCAGCTGAATCAGCCCCAGCATTTT. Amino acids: CASSGQLNQPQHF.